The 13 T cell receptor beta chains below were found in one sample sequenced in a study of response to subunit inactivated influenza vaccine. TCRdb passed the RT-PCR reads through MiXCR, listing each CDR3 protein once. This sample yields some 540,000 distinct CDR3 sequences, of which roughly 23% are seen a single time; about 3% belongs to the top ten. The same sample was also studied in work on T cells expressing NK-cell markers. That work states: The authors generated TCR beta cDNA through 5'RACE template switching with UMIs.

The source material was CD4+ T cells sorted from PBMCs, sampled roughly 12 days after vaccination. The source is a man between 45 and 60 years old who received an inactivated influenza vaccine.

This clonotype was seen a few times. V gene TRBV20-1 combines with J gene TRBJ1-4; the D gene is possibly TRBD1 (6 bases). V lost 2 bases to trimming and J lost 3 bases, with 10 bases between them. The length of the CDR3 is 14 residues. CDR1 is DFQATT and CDR2 is SNEGSKA in the germline V gene (reference sequence). CDR3 in DNA: TGCAGTGCTAGACCAGACAGGTCTAATGAAAAACTGTTTTTT. Its translation: CSARPDRSNEKLFF.

This clonotype was counted a few times. The junction departs from the called germline gene at one end, perhaps through a read error. The rearrangement joins TRBV7-6 to TRBJ1-1; D is undetermined. The CDR3 has 14 amino acids. CDR1 and CDR2 from the germline V gene are SGHVS and FNYEAQ. In nucleotides, the CDR3 is TGTGCCAGCAGCTTAGATAGAGTTAACACTGAAGTTTTCTTT. Amino acids: CASSLDRVNTEVFF.

In its sample, this clonotype was seen a few times. The chain links TRBV28 to TRBJ1-1, with a weak D call TRBD1 (5 bases). Germline loops: CDR1 MDHEN, CDR2 SYDVKM. V was trimmed by 3 bases and J by 0 bases, leaving 11 bases between them. The CDR3 consists of 15 residues. The CDR3 reads CASSFPGDMNTEAFF. Written as DNA, the CDR3 is TGTGCCAGCAGTTTCCCGGGGGATATGAACACTGAAGCTTTCTTT.

The gene calls are TRBV5-1 and TRBJ1-1; tentatively, D is TRBD1 (6 bases). Germline V gives CDR1 SGHRS, CDR2 YFSETQ. The germline V and J ends were trimmed by 4 bases and 0 bases, with 10 bases remaining between them. CDR3 length: 14 amino acids. The CDR3 region has the DNA TGCGCCAGCAGCGTGACAGGAATGAACACTGAAGCTTTCTTT. Translation: CASSVTGMNTEAFF.

In its sample, this clonotype was seen a few times. The rearrangement joins TRBV6-6 to TRBJ1-4, with TRBD1 as a possible D gene (5 bases). Germline CDR1 is MNHNY and CDR2 is SVGAGI (reference sequence). Between the trimmed V and J ends, which lost 11 bases and 7 bases, there was a span of 8 bases. This CDR3 has 10 amino acids. DNA for the CDR3: TGTGCCTCGGGGGGTGAAAAACTGTTTTTT. Protein sequence: CASGGEKLFF.

A word on this clonotype: This may be a read error: a much more frequent sequence differs by one nucleotide. The J gene is TRBJ2-1, the V gene TRBV12-3 or TRBV12-4; no reliable D call. The CDR3 runs to 16 residues. Here the CDR3 reads CACSPPAVYSYNEQFF. Written as DNA, the CDR3 is TGTGCCTGCAGTCCCCCAGCCGTATACTCCTACAATGAGCAGTTCTTC.

This chain connects TRBV7-2 to TRBJ2-5; no clear D. Per the germline V gene, CDR1 is SGHTA and CDR2 is FQGNSA. The V gene lost 4 bases and the J gene lost 6 bases, with 15 bases spanning the gap. The CDR3 has 14 residues. CDR3 sequence reads: CASSYGTTRQTQYF. DNA for the CDR3: TGTGCCAGCAGCTACGGAACTACACGACAGACCCAGTACTTC.

In its sample, this clonotype was seen a few times. The rearrangement uses TRBV4-2 and TRBJ2-1, with D maybe TRBD2 (5 bases). The germline V gene has CDR1 LGHNA and CDR2 YNFKEQ. The CDR3 length is 16 residues. Trimming left V 4 bases short and J 2 bases short, with 15 bases between. The chain's CDR3 is CASSPDRGRAYNEQFF. The CDR3 DNA sequence: TGTGCCAGCAGCCCTGATCGGGGAAGGGCCTACAATGAGCAGTTCTTC.

The chain employs TRBV20-1 and TRBJ1-1; D is ambiguous. The CDR3 spans 13 residues. Germline V gene lookup returns CDR1 DFQATT and CDR2 SNEGSKA (reference sequence). V lost 5 bases and J lost 0, with 10 bases in between. CDR3 in amino acids: CSAAGVLNTEAFF. The CDR3 DNA reads as TGCAGTGCTGCCGGGGTACTGAACACTGAAGCTTTCTTT.

This clonotype was seen a few times. The CDR3 loop is CAIWDRDGYTF. The CDR3 region has the DNA TGTGCCATCTGGGACAGGGATGGCTACACCTTC. The rearrangement links TRBV10-3 to TRBJ1-2, with 9 bases fitting TRBD1. V shed 8 bases, J shed 6 bases, and the junction held 1 base outside the gene matches. This CDR3 has 11 residues. Germline CDR1 and CDR2: ENHRY and SYGVKD.

This clonotype occurred many times. This chain links TRBV12-3 or TRBV12-4 with TRBJ2-7; D is unclear. The CDR3 spans 14 residues. With 2 bases removed from V and 5 bases from J, the gap between germline ends came to 13 bases. The CDR3 is CASSLNAGVDEQYF. The CDR3 coding sequence is TGTGCCAGCAGTTTAAACGCTGGGGTCGACGAGCAGTACTTC.

This chain links TRBV4-3 with TRBJ1-2, with D possibly matching TRBD1 (6 bases). The V end was cut by 0 bases, the J end by 4 bases, with 24 bases between. The germline CDR1 and CDR2 sequences are LGHNA and YSLEER. CDR3 length equals 19 residues. The CDR3 DNA follows: TGCGCCAGCAGCCAAGAATTGGGAAACAGGGTCTCCGTAGGCTATGGCTACACCTTC. Translation gives CASSQELGNRVSVGYGYTF.

The chain couples TRBV9 to TRBJ2-3; 9 positions match TRBD2. V was pared by 4 bases and J by 5 bases, with 11 bases of the junction left unmatched. Germline V CDR1 and CDR2: SGDLS, YYNGEE. The CDR3 spans 16 residues. The CDR3 protein is CASSSPASGRRDTQYF. CDR3 DNA: TGTGCCAGCAGCTCCCCAGCCAGCGGGAGGCGAGATACGCAGTATTTT.